Listed below are T cell receptor beta chains from one sample, sequenced in a study of control samples from healthy donors and cancer patients. The method was immunoSEQ multiplex PCR; TCRdb's version includes in-frame clones alone and lacks a portion of them. Of around 200,000 clones listed, 91% are singletons. Source material: blood. The receptor set was obtained from a woman in her twenties or thirties in good health. The CDR3 runs from the conserved cysteine through the conserved F or W. A D gene is named only where the DNA matches it firmly. Clone size is not always given. Where it is, it says once, few, many or a class for expanded clones.

clone size: .; V gene: TRBV2; J gene: TRBJ1-5; D gene: .; CDR3 DNA: TGTGCCAGCAGCCCCGGACCGAGGAATCAGCCCCAGCATTTT; CDR3 protein: CASSPGPRNQPQHF
clone size: .; V gene: TRBV29-1; J gene: TRBJ2-6; D gene: TRBD2; CDR3 DNA: TGCAGCGCTACCGGGACTAGAGACTCTGGGGCCAACGTCCTGACTTTC; CDR3 protein: CSATGTRDSGANVLTF
clone size: .; V gene: TRBV3-1/TRBV3-2; J gene: TRBJ2-7; D gene: .; CDR3 DNA: TGTGCCAGCAGCCAAGTAGGAGGGGGCTCCTACGAGCAGTACTTC; CDR3 protein: CASSQVGGGSYEQYF
clone size: .; V gene: TRBV12-3/TRBV12-4; J gene: TRBJ1-3; D gene: .; CDR3 DNA: TGTGCCAGCAGTTTAGCGAGTGGGAACACCATATATTTT; CDR3 protein: CASSLASGNTIYF
clone size: .; V gene: TRBV5-1; J gene: TRBJ2-2; D gene: .; CDR3 DNA: TGCGCCAGCAGCTTGGGACAAGACACCGGGGAGCTGTTTTTT; CDR3 protein: CASSLGQDTGELFF
clone size: .; V gene: TRBV13; J gene: TRBJ2-7; D gene: .; CDR3 DNA: TGTGCCAGCAGCCCCTGGGGGGGGGCGCAGGCCTACGAGCAGTACTTC; CDR3 protein: CASSPWGGAQAYEQYF
clone size: .; V gene: TRBV24-1; J gene: TRBJ2-2; D gene: .; CDR3 DNA: TGTGCCACCAGTGATCCAGGGATCAACACCGGGGAGCTGTTTTTT; CDR3 protein: CATSDPGINTGELFF
clone size: .; V gene: TRBV2; J gene: TRBJ1-5; D gene: TRBD1; CDR3 DNA: TGTGCCAGCAACCGGGACAGCGGGGTCAGCAATCAGCCCCAGCATTTT; CDR3 protein: CASNRDSGVSNQPQHF
clone size: .; V gene: TRBV11-3; J gene: TRBJ2-5; D gene: TRBD2; CDR3 DNA: TGTGCCAGCAGCGTAGCGGGAGGGGGGGAGACCCAGTACTTC; CDR3 protein: CASSVAGGGETQYF
clone size: .; V gene: TRBV7-3; J gene: TRBJ2-7; D gene: .; CDR3 DNA: TGTGCCAGCAGCTTAACGGTAGTAACCTACGAGCAGTACTTC; CDR3 protein: CASSLTVVTYEQYF
clone size: once; V gene: TRBV2; J gene: TRBJ2-7; D gene: .; CDR3 DNA: TGTGCCAGCAGTCTCCGGGACACCTACGAGCAGTACTTC; CDR3 protein: CASSLRDTYEQYF
clone size: .; V gene: TRBV18; J gene: TRBJ1-1; D gene: .; CDR3 DNA: TGTGCCAGCTCACTCACGAACACTGAAGCTTTCTTT; CDR3 protein: CASSLTNTEAFF
clone size: .; V gene: TRBV6-1; J gene: TRBJ2-7; D gene: .; CDR3 DNA: TGTGCCAGCAGTGAAGGGAGCTCCTACGAGCAGTACTTC; CDR3 protein: CASSEGSSYEQYF
clone size: .; V gene: TRBV30; J gene: TRBJ1-2; D gene: .; CDR3 DNA: TGTGCCTGGAGTGTATCGGGTCTCTATGGCTACACCTTC; CDR3 protein: CAWSVSGLYGYTF
clone size: .; V gene: TRBV24-1; J gene: TRBJ2-2; D gene: .; CDR3 DNA: TGTGCCACCAGTGTCACAGGGAGCACCGGGGAGCTGTTTTTT; CDR3 protein: CATSVTGSTGELFF
clone size: few; V gene: TRBV5-8; J gene: TRBJ2-5; D gene: TRBD1; CDR3 DNA: TGTGCCAGCAGCTGGACAGGGTCCTTGGGAGAGACCCAGTACTTC; CDR3 protein: CASSWTGSLGETQYF
clone size: once; V gene: TRBV19; J gene: TRBJ2-1; D gene: .; CDR3 DNA: TGTGCCAGTGCCAGCGGCCGCTCCTACAATGAGCAGTTCTTC; CDR3 protein: CASASGRSYNEQFF